This entry is about one T cell receptor beta chain. Its antigen target is currently unknown. No base quality information exists; no much larger clone differs at one position. This sample stems from a study of blood T cell repertoires in COVID-19 (dated by TCRdb to about 2020). Context from the whole study: Collaborator samples came from the United States, Italy and Spain and covered acute and convalescent phases of COVID-19. The material from the prospective study consisted of cDNA or gDNA derived from T cells, B-cell-depleted T cells, or PBMCs. Deeply sampled blood TCRbeta repertoires from subjects exposed to, actively infected with, or recovered from COVID-19 were included in the dataset. The repertoires were released in a freely available public database intended as a resource for research on the immune response to SARS-CoV-2. Samples were obtained from the ongoing ImmuneRACE study (first 160 participants) and from approximately 1,200 subjects provided by 6 global collaborators. Sample metadata almost always included a de-identified subject ID, COVID-19 status, age in years and sex. Where available, HLA class I and class II types were obtained from metadata supplied by the sample provider rather than from assay-based typing.

Broader findings and caveats from the paper: Clinical and demographic metadata were provided uncurated, with the amount varying by source and participant.

The CDR3 runs 18 residues from the cysteine to the phenylalanine. This entry keeps only the CDR3 DNA: 54 bases, framed from base 1. Germline trimming amounts to 0 bases on V and 2 bases on J, with 10 as the count of junction bases outside the gene matches. According to the germline V gene, CDR1 reads SGDLS and CDR2 reads YYNGEE. The immunoSEQ Assay, a bias-controlled multiplex PCR, was used to amplify TCRbeta CDR3 regions from genomic DNA. In the original analysis: Nucleated cell counts per sample were estimated from amplification of reference gene primers within the assay. To quantify the absolute abundance of each unique TCRbeta CDR3 rearrangement, sequence reads were collapsed and filtered. Productive Simpson clonality was computed per sample as the square root of Simpson's diversity index over productive rearrangements. This is the immuneACCESS table as TCRdb keeps it, with only in-frame sequences that have V and J called. A part of the clones is gone; compared with another copy, unresolved V genes explain less than half, and the rest is unexplained. V and J calls and clone size are as listed in that table; D and trimming were resolved from the DNA. Counted in this sample were 65,000 to 85,000 clones; 88% of them appeared once. Jointly, the top ten make up roughly 20% of the sample.

Collaborating institutions collected whole blood in K2EDTA tubes following their own protocols. Collaborator samples were shipped for TCRbeta analysis as frozen whole blood, isolated PBMCs, or DNA extracted from either sample type. The V gene is TRBV9 and the J gene is TRBJ1-1, with TRBD1 matching 10 junction bases. The specimen sequenced was peripheral blood. The receptor was isolated from a human donor in a cohort sampled during active COVID-19. The DNA is as follows: TGTGCCAGCAGCGTAGTGTTGGGACAGGGGAATTATAACACTGAAGCTTTCTTT. The resulting protein is CASSVVLGQGNYNTEAFF.